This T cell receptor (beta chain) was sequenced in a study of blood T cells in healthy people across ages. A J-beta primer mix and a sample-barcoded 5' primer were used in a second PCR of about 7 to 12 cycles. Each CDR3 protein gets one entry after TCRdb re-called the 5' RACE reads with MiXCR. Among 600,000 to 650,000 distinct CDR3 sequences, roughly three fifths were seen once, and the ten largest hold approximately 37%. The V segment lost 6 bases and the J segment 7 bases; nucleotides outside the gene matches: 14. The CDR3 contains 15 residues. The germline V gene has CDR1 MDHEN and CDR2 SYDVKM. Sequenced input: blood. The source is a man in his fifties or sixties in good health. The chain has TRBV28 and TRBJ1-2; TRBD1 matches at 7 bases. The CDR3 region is CASRRSRQGGSGYTF. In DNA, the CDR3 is TGTGCCAGCAGAAGGTCGAGACAGGGTGGGAGTGGCTACACCTTC.